This T cell receptor (beta chain) originates from a study of blood T cell repertoires in COVID-19. Study details: The United States, Italy and Spain supplied acute and convalescent COVID-19 samples. Nucleic acid was either cDNA or gDNA, and it came from T cells, B-cell-depleted T cells, or PBMCs.

In the original processing: It was from reference gene primer amplification that nucleated cell counts were estimated. The data were produced by immunoSEQ multiplex PCR, yet TCRdb's version contains in-frame clones alone and is incomplete. The V and J calls and clone size were taken over from that table, and D and trimming were inferred from the DNA. The sample carries around 390,000 clones, about 87% recorded once. Trimming took 1 base from V and 0 from J; bases not matched to a gene: 2. The CDR3 covers 16 residues. Germline loops: CDR1 SGHTA, CDR2 FQGNSA. The TCR was taken from a woman in her fifties or sixties who had recovered from COVID-19. The chain has TRBV7-2 and TRBJ1-3; 8 bases line up with TRBD1. Sample: PBMCs or T cells enriched from blood (not recorded which). CDR3 in amino acids: CASSLGGQVSGNTIYF. The CDR3 DNA sequence: TGTGCCAGCAGCTTAGGGGGACAGGTCTCTGGAAACACCATATATTTT. Together with reference TRBV7-2 and TRBJ1-3, the CDR3 gives the full variable domain: GAGVSQSPSNKVTEKGKDVELRCDPISGHTALYWYRQSLGQGLEFLIYFQGNSAPDKSGLPSDRFSAERTGGSVSTLTIQRTQQEDSAVYLCASSLGGQVSGNTIYFGEGSWLTVV.